The 15 T cell receptor beta chains listed next were all sequenced from one sample in a study of blood T cell repertoires in COVID-19. Method: immunoSEQ multiplex PCR; TCRdb's copy keeps in-frame clones and lacks some. The sample shows under 50,000 clones, roughly nine tenths of them seen only once. Sequencing was performed on peripheral blood. These receptors all stem from a man in his sixties or seventies with active COVID-19.

This rearrangement joins TRBV19 to TRBJ2-1; 7 bases fit TRBD2. V was pared by 3 bases and J by 2 bases, with 4 bases of the junction left unmatched. Germline lookup yields CDR1 LNHDA and CDR2 SQIVND (reference sequence). The CDR3 consists of 15 residues. CDR3 nucleotides: TGTGCCAGTAGTATTAGCGGGCTCCCCTACAATGAGCAGTTCTTC. It codes for CASSISGLPYNEQFF.

J is TRBJ2-3 and V is TRBV9; 9 bases map to TRBD2. V lost 0 bases, J lost 0 bases, and 5 bases stayed unmatched. Germline loops: CDR1 SGDLS, CDR2 YYNGEE. The CDR3 length is 17 residues. CDR3 bases: TGTGCCAGCAGCGTAGGTAGCGGGGGAGCCAGCACAGATACGCAGTATTTT. Translated: CASSVGSGGASTDTQYF.

V and J are TRBV4-1 and TRBJ1-5; 9 nucleotides align to TRBD1. Germline values: CDR1 MGHRA, CDR2 YSYEKL. The CDR3 consists of 15 residues. V dropped 4 bases and J dropped 7; count of bases not matched to a gene: 8. For the CDR3, the DNA is TGCGCCAGCAGCCCACAGGGACAGGGTGGGCAGCCCCAGCATTTT. Translating it yields CASSPQGQGGQPQHF.

The chain carries TRBV11-2 and TRBJ2-2, with 7 bases fitting TRBD2. Germline assignment: CDR1 SGHAT and CDR2 FQNNGV. Trimming removed 2 bases from V and 3 bases from J; junction bases left unmatched: 12. CDR3 size: 18 residues. CDR3 nucleotide sequence: TGTGCCAGCAGCTTAAGACTAGCCGGGGGTCGGGACACCGGGGAGCTGTTTTTT. This translates into CASSLRLAGGRDTGELFF.

CDR3 loop: CASSSPDTGELFF. The CDR3 DNA sequence: TGTGCCAGCTCTTCTCCTGACACCGGGGAGCTGTTTTTT. V usage is TRBV9 and J usage is TRBJ2-2; D is ambiguous. V was shortened by 7 bases and J by 3 bases, with 10 bases between the two germline ends. Germline loops: CDR1 SGDLS, CDR2 YYNGEE. This CDR3 spans 13 amino acids.

The gene calls are TRBV5-5 and TRBJ2-3, with 11 bases matching TRBD2. Germline trimming cut 4 bases from V and 3 bases from J; bases unmatched to any gene: 7. Looked up from germline, CDR1 is SGHKS and CDR2 is YYEKEE (reference sequence). This CDR3 spans 16 amino acids. The CDR3 DNA reads TGTGCCAGCAGCCAAGTTCTAGCGGGGGGAACAGATACGCAGTATTTT. Translated, it gives CASSQVLAGGTDTQYF.

CDR3 amino acids: CASTGFNQPQHF. The CDR3 DNA reads as TGTGCCAGTACAGGTTTCAATCAGCCCCAGCATTTT. The rearrangement uses TRBV19 and TRBJ1-5; D is ambiguous. The V gene lost 7 bases and the J gene lost 3 bases, with 7 bases spanning the gap. This CDR3 has 12 amino acids. CDR1 and CDR2 (germline): LNHDA, SQIVND (reference sequence).

This rearrangement joins TRBV24-1 to TRBJ1-4; no reliable D call. This CDR3 has 14 amino acids. Germline CDR1 reads KGHDR; CDR2 reads SFDVKD. The germline V and J ends were trimmed by 5 bases and 4 bases, with 10 bases remaining between them. The CDR3 is CATSAPSLNEKLFF. The DNA for the CDR3 is TGTGCCACCAGTGCCCCCTCACTTAATGAAAAACTGTTTTTT.

The J gene is TRBJ2-7, the V gene TRBV5-4, with TRBD2 identical over 8 bases. Germline V gene lookup returns CDR1 SGHNT and CDR2 YYREEE (reference sequence). The CDR3 totals 16 residues. V was clipped by 4 bases and J by 4 bases; unmatched bases: 13. The CDR3 DNA reads TGTGCCAGCAGCCCCGCCGGACTAGCCGTTACGTACGAGCAGTACTTC. It specifies CASSPAGLAVTYEQYF.

The chain carries TRBV4-3 and TRBJ1-5; D is undetermined. Germline assignment: CDR1 LGHNA and CDR2 YSLEER. V shed 0 bases and J shed 3 bases, with 9 bases lying between them. The CDR3 loop spans 15 amino acids. Here the CDR3 reads CASSQDLTDNQPQHF. CDR3 in DNA: TGCGCCAGCAGCCAAGATCTCACAGACAATCAGCCCCAGCATTTT.

The J gene is TRBJ2-5, the V gene TRBV18; a possible D gene is TRBD1 (6 bases). Between the trimmed V and J ends, which lost 2 bases and 3 bases, there was a span of 7 bases. CDR3 size: 13 residues. CDR1 is KGHSH, CDR2 LQKENI, per germline. Here the CDR3 DNA reads TGTGCCAGCTCACCATACAGGGAAGAGACCCAGTACTTC. This codes for CASSPYREETQYF.

The chain carries TRBV5-1 and TRBJ2-3, with TRBD2 matching over 7 bases. Germline CDR1 SGHRS, CDR2 YFSETQ. This CDR3 has 12 residues. After removal of 5 bases from V and 7 bases from J, the junction contained 4 bases not matched to a gene. DNA for the CDR3: TGCGCCAGCAGTTTTAGCGGGCATACGCAGTATTTT. Its protein product is CASSFSGHTQYF. The whole variable domain, filled in from reference TRBV5-1 and TRBJ2-3, reads KAGVTQTPRYLIKTRGQQVTLSCSPISGHRSVSWYQQTPGQGLQFLFEYFSETQRNKGNFPGRFSGRQFSNSRSEMNVSTLELGDSALYLCASSFSGHTQYFGPGTRLTVL.

The rearrangement joins TRBV5-8 to TRBJ1-2; the D gene is possibly TRBD1 (6 bases). CDR3 length: 16 residues. In germline, CDR1 is SGHTS, CDR2 YDEGEE. The V end was cut by 2 bases, the J end by 5 bases, with 19 bases between. CDR3 loop: CASSFLLTGGGYGYTF. The DNA of the CDR3 is TGTGCCAGCAGCTTTCTACTGACAGGCGGCGGGTATGGCTACACCTTC.

V usage is TRBV4-1 and J usage is TRBJ2-7, with 8 bases lining up with TRBD1. The germline gives CDR1 MGHRA, CDR2 YSYEKL. The ends lost 1 base at V and 3 bases at J; junction bases unmatched: 8. The CDR3 loop spans 16 amino acids. The CDR3 sequence is CASSQGWTGNNYEQYF. CDR3 nucleotide sequence: TGCGCCAGCAGCCAAGGCTGGACAGGGAATAACTACGAGCAGTACTTC.

This chain joins TRBV19 and TRBJ1-2; D gene unclear. In germline, CDR1 is LNHDA, CDR2 SQIVND (reference sequence). CDR3 length equals 13 residues. V was cut by 5 bases and J by 8 bases, with 15 bases left in between. The CDR3 loop reads CASSRGRTEGYTF. CDR3 DNA sequence: TGTGCCAGTAGTCGCGGGCGGACGGAAGGCTACACCTTC.